One and the same sample provided the 27 T cell receptor beta chains below, sequenced in a study of T cells in Graves' hyperthyroidism and ophthalmopathy. Amplification of TCR beta CDR3 regions used RNA as the template. The HTBI primer set drove a first-round RT-PCR of the TCR CDR3. TCRdb recomputed calls from the multiplex PCR reads with MiXCR, one row per CDR3 protein. The sample includes more than 300,000 distinct CDR3 sequences, about 17% of them seen just once. The source material was blood. The receptor set was obtained from a woman under 40 with Graves' hyperthyroidism that later progressed to Graves' ophthalmopathy.

This clonotype was recorded many times. The chain is built from TRBV2 and TRBJ2-3, with a weak D call TRBD2 (7 bases). CDR1 is SNHLY and CDR2 is FYNNEI in the germline V gene. Trimming stripped 0 bases from V and 6 bases from J, with 19 bases between. The CDR3 is 17 residues long. The CDR3 nucleotides read TGTGCCAGCAGTGAAGCGGGCGGGGGCGGGGCCAAGGATACGCAGTATTTT. Encoded protein: CASSEAGGGGAKDTQYF.

This clonotype was counted a few times. J is TRBJ2-3 and V is TRBV4-1; D is undetermined. This CDR3 contains 14 residues. The V end lost 2 bases, the J end lost 4 bases, and 10 bases lay between the germline ends. Germline V gives CDR1 MGHRA, CDR2 YSYEKL. CDR3 residues: CASSQPRPSDTQYF. The CDR3, as DNA: TGCGCCAGCAGCCAACCCAGACCGTCAGATACGCAGTATTTT.

This clonotype was found a few times. The chain links TRBV6-5 to TRBJ2-3; the D call may be TRBD1 or TRBD2 (5 bases each). V was trimmed by 2 bases and J by 2 bases, leaving 17 bases between them. CDR1 MNHEY and CDR2 SVGAGI come from the germline V gene. The CDR3 sequence is 17 residues long. The CDR3 DNA is TGTGCCAGCAGTTACCAGAGCCCGGGACCCGCCACAGATACGCAGTATTTT. This sequence encodes CASSYQSPGPATDTQYF.

As to this clonotype: Relative to the germline gene, one junction end is altered; a read error may explain this. CDR3 protein: CASRTGLAGSISYDEQFF. DNA for the CDR3: TGTGCCAGCAGAACGGGACTAGCGGGTTCCATCTCCTACGATGAGCAGTTCTTC. The genes are TRBV6-1 and TRBJ2-1; 12 nucleotides align to TRBD2. CDR1 and CDR2 (germline): MNHNS, SASEGT. This CDR3 has 18 residues.

V gene TRBV28 combines with J gene TRBJ2-5; TRBD1 aligns across 8 bases. The CDR3 runs 15 residues. Losses at the gene ends were 2 bases for V and 3 bases for J; bases not matched to a gene: 5. The germline gives CDR1 MDHEN, CDR2 SYDVKM. The CDR3 sequence is CASSLRTGYEETQYF. CDR3 bases: TGTGCCAGCAGTTTAAGGACAGGGTACGAAGAGACCCAGTACTTC. Variable domain in full (rest from reference TRBV28 and TRBJ2-5): DVKVTQSSRYLVKRTGEKVFLECVQDMDHENMFWYRQDPGLGLRLIYFSYDVKMKEKGDIPEGYSVSREKKERFSLILESASTNQTSMYLCASSLRTGYEETQYFGPGTRLLVL.

In this sample, this clonotype turned up many times. At one end, the junction sequence differs from germline, possibly due to a read error. The genes are TRBV20-1 and TRBJ2-7; 10 nucleotides line up with TRBD1. The CDR3 is made up of 15 amino acids. From germline, CDR1 is DFQATT and CDR2 SNEGSKA (reference sequence). The CDR3 loop is CSAGDQRTGGYEQYF. The CDR3 coding sequence is TGCAGTGCTGGAGACCAACGGACAGGGGGCTACGAGCAGTACTTC.

This chain connects TRBV19 to TRBJ2-1; 7 bases line up with TRBD2. This CDR3 region has 17 residues. Germline CDR1 and CDR2: LNHDA and SQIVND (reference sequence). After removal of 3 bases from V and 7 bases from J, the junction contained 15 bases not matched to a gene. CDR3 sequence (DNA): TGTGCCAGTAGTATTGACTTCGGGGCGGGAGCAAAGAATGAGCAGTTCTTC. It yields the protein CASSIDFGAGAKNEQFF.

This clonotype was detected only a few times. V and J are TRBV15 and TRBJ2-3; TRBD2 aligns across 16 bases. The trim removed 3 bases at V and 5 bases at J, leaving 5 bases unmatched. CDR3 length: 17 amino acids. Looked up from germline, CDR1 is LNHNV and CDR2 is YYDKDF (reference sequence). The DNA for the CDR3 is TGTGCCACCAGCAGTACAGGGACTAGCGGGGGGGAAGATACGCAGTATTTT. Amino acid sequence: CATSSTGTSGGEDTQYF.

The gene calls are TRBV13 and TRBJ1-3; possibly TRBD1 for D (5 bases). Trimming took 0 bases from V and 8 from J, leaving 14 bases between them. Germline V gene data show CDR1 as PRHDT and CDR2 as FYEKMQ (reference sequence). The CDR3 runs to 15 residues. The CDR3 reads CASSLGVGRADTIYF. The CDR3 nucleotides read TGTGCCAGCAGCTTAGGGGTTGGCAGGGCGGACACCATATATTTT.

The sample holds many counts of this clonotype. This chain connects TRBV5-1 to TRBJ2-1, with TRBD1 matching 8 bases. Germline V lookup: CDR1 SGHRS, CDR2 YFSETQ. Unmatched junction bases numbered 7, after V lost 4 bases and J lost 1 base. This CDR3 has 16 residues. The CDR3 DNA reads TGCGCCAGCAGCCCCGGACAGGGTGTATCCTACAATGAGCAGTTCTTC. Its protein product is CASSPGQGVSYNEQFF.

V gene TRBV3-1 combines with J gene TRBJ2-3; D tentatively fits TRBD1 or TRBD2 (6 bases each). Trimming took off 2 bases at V and 2 bases at J, with 20 bases between the two ends. Per germline, CDR1 LGHDT and CDR2 YNNKEL (reference sequence). The CDR3 totals 18 residues. CDR3 loop: CASSQRRGTKIVTDTQYF. CDR3 nucleotide sequence: TGTGCCAGCAGCCAACGACGGGGGACAAAAATCGTCACAGATACGCAGTATTTT.

The DNA of the CDR3 is TGTGCCAGCAGTTTCGTGACTAGCGGGTTCACAGATACGCAGTATTTT. As protein: CASSFVTSGFTDTQYF. The genes are TRBV28 and TRBJ2-3; 10 nucleotides align to TRBD2. This CDR3 has 16 residues. Trimming removed 3 bases from V and 2 bases from J; junction bases left unmatched: 5. Germline CDR1 and CDR2: MDHEN and SYDVKM.

This clonotype came up a few times. The J gene is TRBJ1-3, the V gene TRBV6-6, with TRBD1 as a possible D gene (5 bases). This CDR3 contains 19 residues. Germline V CDR1 and CDR2: MNHNY, SVGAGI (reference sequence). Trimming shortened V by 0 bases and J by 4 bases, and 22 bases separated the two germline ends. Here the CDR3 DNA reads TGTGCCAGCAGTTACTCGTGTTCGTTCCCCGGGGCCGCCGGAAACACCATATATTTT. Its protein product is CASSYSCSFPGAAGNTIYF.

This clonotype was picked up many times. The chain couples TRBV28 to TRBJ2-2; perhaps TRBD2 as D (6 bases). The ends were cut back, 4 bases at V and 6 bases at J, with 9 bases in the middle. Germline values: CDR1 MDHEN, CDR2 SYDVKM. The CDR3 covers 13 residues. Here the CDR3 DNA reads TGTGCCAGCAGTTCGGGGGACGCCGGGGAGCTGTTTTTT. Its protein is CASSSGDAGELFF.

On this clonotype: Possible read error: a much larger clone is one base away. V and J are TRBV2 and TRBJ2-2, with 8 bases identical to TRBD1. This CDR3 has 14 residues. Germline V gives CDR1 SNHLY, CDR2 FYNNEI. The chain's CDR3 is CASRGRTGTGEPFF. The DNA of the CDR3 is TGTGCCAGCAGGGGGCGGACAGGGACCGGGGAGCCGTTTTTT.

V is TRBV12-3 or TRBV12-4 and J is TRBJ1-1; perhaps TRBD1 as D (5 bases). V was pared by 5 bases and J by 4 bases, with 20 bases between. This CDR3 region has 16 residues. CDR3 region: CASSPVGGKMSTEAFF. DNA of the CDR3: TGTGCCAGCAGTCCAGTGGGGGGGAAGATGAGCACTGAAGCTTTCTTT.

This clonotype occurred many times. The chain uses TRBV10-3 and TRBJ2-1, with a tentative D call TRBD1 (5 bases). Germline-derived CDR1 and CDR2 are ENHRY and SYGVKD. Between the trimmed V and J ends, which lost 0 bases and 1 base, there was a span of 7 bases. This CDR3 region has 15 residues. The CDR3: CAISESGVSYNEQFF. CDR3 nucleotides: TGTGCCATCAGTGAGTCAGGGGTGTCCTACAATGAGCAGTTCTTC.

This clonotype was recorded many times. This chain uses TRBV15 with TRBJ1-4; TRBD1 matches at 8 bases. V gave up 2 bases and J gave up 2 bases; unmatched junction bases: 10. The CDR3 is 18 amino acids. The germline CDR1 and CDR2 sequences are LNHNV and YYDKDF (reference sequence). CDR3 DNA sequence: TGTGCCACCAGCAGACCTACCGGGACAGGCGTGACTAATGAAAAACTGTTTTTT. Residues: CATSRPTGTGVTNEKLFF.

This clonotype was recorded at least ten times. This chain joins TRBV2 and TRBJ1-2; 8 bases are shared with TRBD1. Germline V gene data show CDR1 as SNHLY and CDR2 as FYNNEI. The CDR3 extends over 13 amino acids. The V and J ends lost 5 bases and 4 bases, in that order; junction bases with no gene match: 3. This chain's CDR3 is CASSNGQGYGYTF. In DNA form, the CDR3 reads TGTGCCAGCAGTAATGGACAGGGCTATGGCTACACCTTC.

A few counts support this clonotype. The V call is TRBV13, the J call TRBJ2-1; 10 nucleotides align to TRBD2. The CDR3 totals 17 residues. Germline-derived CDR1 and CDR2 are PRHDT and FYEKMQ (reference sequence). The trim removed 4 bases at V and 0 bases at J, leaving 6 bases unmatched. The CDR3 sequence: CASSSNIAGGSYNEQFF. DNA of the CDR3: TGTGCCAGCAGCTCCAACATAGCGGGAGGCTCCTACAATGAGCAGTTCTTC.

There are many counts of this clonotype. The V call is TRBV2, the J call TRBJ2-1; D is perhaps TRBD2 (5 bases). Trimming pared 3 bases from V and 10 bases from J, leaving 10 bases between. The CDR3 contains 12 residues. Germline CDR1 reads SNHLY; CDR2 reads FYNNEI. The CDR3 DNA is TGTGCCAGCAGTGACCGGGGTCGGGAGCAGTTCTTC. Translating it yields CASSDRGREQFF.

This clonotype occurred many times. This rearrangement joins TRBV12-3 or TRBV12-4 to TRBJ2-7, with D unresolved. Trimming removed 6 bases at V and 1 base at J, with 13 bases between. This CDR3 comprises 14 residues. As DNA, the CDR3 is TGTGCCAGCAGCCTAACCTGGAGTTCCTACGAGCAGTACTTC. This translates into CASSLTWSSYEQYF.

This clonotype was detected ten times or more. The rearrangement uses TRBV27 and TRBJ1-5; D unclear. This CDR3 spans 12 amino acids. Trimming took off 5 bases at V and 0 bases at J, with 2 bases between the two ends. In germline, CDR1 is MNHEY, CDR2 SMNVEV (reference sequence). CDR3 sequence (DNA): TGTGCCAGCAGTCGTAGCAATCAGCCCCAGCATTTT. This translates into CASSRSNQPQHF.

V is TRBV7-9 and J is TRBJ1-1; D is unresolved. The CDR3 runs 14 residues. CDR1 is SEHNR, CDR2 FQNEAQ, per germline (reference sequence). Trimming took 2 bases from V and 6 from J, leaving 13 bases between them. The CDR3 DNA reads TGTGCCAGCAGCTTATTAAGTGGTTCCCCTGAAGCTTTCTTT. This translates into CASSLLSGSPEAFF.

The chain couples TRBV27 to TRBJ2-5, with no clear D. CDR1 and CDR2 (germline): MNHEY, SMNVEV (reference sequence). V was pared by 2 bases and J by 5 bases, with 18 bases between. The CDR3 consists of 16 residues. The CDR3 here is CASSLQWGSGPETQYF. The CDR3 nucleotides read TGTGCCAGCAGTTTACAGTGGGGAAGTGGGCCGGAGACCCAGTACTTC.

The chain joins TRBV20-1 to TRBJ2-1, with 9 nucleotides matching TRBD2. The CDR3 loop spans 16 amino acids. The junction had 5 bases not matched to a gene; V was cut back by 0 bases and J by 2 bases. In germline, CDR1 is DFQATT, CDR2 SNEGSKA (reference sequence). CDR3 bases: TGCAGTGCTAGAGATCGACTAGCGGCCACCTACAATGAGCAGTTCTTC. Translated: CSARDRLAATYNEQFF.

In its sample, this clonotype was seen many times. V and J are TRBV24-1 and TRBJ2-7, with TRBD2 as a possible D gene (6 bases). The V end was cut by 3 bases, the J end by 3 bases, with 11 bases between. The germline CDR1 and CDR2 sequences are KGHDR and SFDVKD. The CDR3 length is 14 residues. The CDR3 loop reads CATSDGGTYYEQYF. The CDR3 region has the DNA TGTGCCACCAGTGATGGAGGGACTTACTACGAGCAGTACTTC.